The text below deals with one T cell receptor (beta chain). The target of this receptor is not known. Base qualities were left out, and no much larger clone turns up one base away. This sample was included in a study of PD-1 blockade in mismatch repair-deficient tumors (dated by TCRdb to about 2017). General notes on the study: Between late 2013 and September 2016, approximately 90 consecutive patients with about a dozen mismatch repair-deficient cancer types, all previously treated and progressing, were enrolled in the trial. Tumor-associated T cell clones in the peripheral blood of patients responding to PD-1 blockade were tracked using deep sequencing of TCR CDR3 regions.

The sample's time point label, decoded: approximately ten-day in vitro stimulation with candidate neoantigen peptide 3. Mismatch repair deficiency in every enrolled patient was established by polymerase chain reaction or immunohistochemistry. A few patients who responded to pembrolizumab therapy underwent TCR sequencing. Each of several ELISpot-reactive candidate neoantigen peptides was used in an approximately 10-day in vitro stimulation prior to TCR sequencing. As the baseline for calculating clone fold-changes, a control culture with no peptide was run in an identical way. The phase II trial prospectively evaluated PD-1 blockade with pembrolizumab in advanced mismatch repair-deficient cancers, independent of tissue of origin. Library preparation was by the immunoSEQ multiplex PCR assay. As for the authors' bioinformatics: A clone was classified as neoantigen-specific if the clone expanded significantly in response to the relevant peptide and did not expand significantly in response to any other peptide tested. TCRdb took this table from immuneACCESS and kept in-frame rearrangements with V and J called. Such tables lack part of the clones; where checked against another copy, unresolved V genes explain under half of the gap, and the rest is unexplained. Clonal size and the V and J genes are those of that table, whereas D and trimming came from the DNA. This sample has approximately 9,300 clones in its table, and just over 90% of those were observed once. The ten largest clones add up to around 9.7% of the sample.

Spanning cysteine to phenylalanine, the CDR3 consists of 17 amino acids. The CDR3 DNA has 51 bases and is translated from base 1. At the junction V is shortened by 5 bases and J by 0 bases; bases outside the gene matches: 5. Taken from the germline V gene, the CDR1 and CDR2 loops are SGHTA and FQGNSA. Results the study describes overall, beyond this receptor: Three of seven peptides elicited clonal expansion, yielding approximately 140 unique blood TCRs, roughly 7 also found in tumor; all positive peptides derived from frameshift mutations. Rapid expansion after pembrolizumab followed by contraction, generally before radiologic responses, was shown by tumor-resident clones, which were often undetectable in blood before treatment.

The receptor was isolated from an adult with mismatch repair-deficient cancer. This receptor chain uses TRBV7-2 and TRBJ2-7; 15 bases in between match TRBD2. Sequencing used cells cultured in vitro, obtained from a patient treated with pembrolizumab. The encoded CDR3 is CASSQRTSGRDSYEQYF. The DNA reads TGTGCCAGCAGCCAAAGGACTAGCGGGAGGGACTCCTACGAGCAGTACTTC.